This TCR beta chain appears in the sequencing data of a study of blood T cells in healthy people across ages. The authors ran a second PCR of about 7 to 12 cycles using a sample-barcoded 5' primer and a J-beta primer mix. TCRdb ran MiXCR on the 5' RACE reads and lists one entry per CDR3 protein. The sample lists about 650,000 distinct CDR3 sequences; about 51% were seen once. Whole-study findings and limits: Roughly linear declines in TCR beta diversity per million T cells occurred with age.

Points on this clonotype: No antigen is known for it.

The CDR3 length is 15 residues. V lost 6 bases to trimming and J lost 7 bases; unmatched junction nucleotides: 9. Germline lookup yields CDR1 MNHNY and CDR2 SVGAGI (reference sequence). The specimen was blood. This sequence joins TRBV6-6 and TRBJ1-6; 7 nucleotides line up with TRBD1. The sequence came from an elderly woman in good health. CDR3 DNA sequence: TGTGCCAGCAGCCTGCGGGACAGCGGAAATTCACCCCTCCACTTT. Translated: CASSLRDSGNSPLHF.